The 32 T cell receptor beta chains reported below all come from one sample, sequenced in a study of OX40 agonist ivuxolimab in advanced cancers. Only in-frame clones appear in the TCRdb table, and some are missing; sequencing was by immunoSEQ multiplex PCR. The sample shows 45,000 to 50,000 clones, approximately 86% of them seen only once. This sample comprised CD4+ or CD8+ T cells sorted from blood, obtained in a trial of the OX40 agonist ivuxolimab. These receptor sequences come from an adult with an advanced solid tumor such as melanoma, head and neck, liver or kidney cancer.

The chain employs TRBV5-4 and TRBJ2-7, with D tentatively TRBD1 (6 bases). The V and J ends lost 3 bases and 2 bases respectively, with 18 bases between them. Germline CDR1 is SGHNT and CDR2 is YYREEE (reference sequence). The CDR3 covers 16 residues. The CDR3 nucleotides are TGTGCCAGCAGCTCTAACAGGGCCGGGACGGCCTACGAGCAGTACTTC. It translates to CASSSNRAGTAYEQYF.

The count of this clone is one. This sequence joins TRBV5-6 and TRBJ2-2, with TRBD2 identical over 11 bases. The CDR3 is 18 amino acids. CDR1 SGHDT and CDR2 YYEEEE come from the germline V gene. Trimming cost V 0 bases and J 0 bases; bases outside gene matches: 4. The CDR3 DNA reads TGTGCCAGCAGCTTGGTTACTAGCGGGGGAACGAACACCGGGGAGCTGTTTTTT. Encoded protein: CASSLVTSGGTNTGELFF.

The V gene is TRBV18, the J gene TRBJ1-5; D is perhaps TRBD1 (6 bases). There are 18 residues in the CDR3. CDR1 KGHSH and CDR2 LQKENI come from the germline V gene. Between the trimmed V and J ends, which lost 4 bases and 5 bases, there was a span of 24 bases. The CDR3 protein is CASSLSPGQGKIYQPQHF. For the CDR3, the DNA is TGTGCCAGCTCACTCTCGCCGGGACAAGGAAAAATATATCAGCCCCAGCATTTT.

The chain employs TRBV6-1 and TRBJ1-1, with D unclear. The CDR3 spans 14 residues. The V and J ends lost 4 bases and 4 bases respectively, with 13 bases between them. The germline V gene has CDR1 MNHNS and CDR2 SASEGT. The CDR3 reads CASSVQPEATEAFF. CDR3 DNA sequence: TGTGCCAGCAGTGTTCAACCGGAGGCCACTGAAGCTTTCTTT.

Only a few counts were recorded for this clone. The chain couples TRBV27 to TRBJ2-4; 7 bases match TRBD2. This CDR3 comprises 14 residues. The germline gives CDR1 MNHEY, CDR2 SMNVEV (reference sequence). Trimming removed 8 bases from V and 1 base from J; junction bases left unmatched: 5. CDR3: CASALGGAKNIQYF. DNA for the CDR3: TGTGCCAGCGCCCTCGGGGGGGCCAAAAACATTCAGTACTTC.

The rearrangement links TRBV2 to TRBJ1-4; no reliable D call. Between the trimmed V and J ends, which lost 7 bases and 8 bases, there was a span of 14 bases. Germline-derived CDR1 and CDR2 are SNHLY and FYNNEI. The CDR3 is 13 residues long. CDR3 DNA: TGTGCCAGCAAAATTTGGACTGAGGAAAAACTGTTTTTT. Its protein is CASKIWTEEKLFF.

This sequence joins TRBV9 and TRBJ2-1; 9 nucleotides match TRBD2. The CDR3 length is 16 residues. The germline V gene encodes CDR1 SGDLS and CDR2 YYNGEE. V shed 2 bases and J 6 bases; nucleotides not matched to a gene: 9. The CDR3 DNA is TGTGCCAGCAGCGTCCGATTCGAACTAGCGGGCAATGAGCAGTTCTTC. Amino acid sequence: CASSVRFELAGNEQFF.

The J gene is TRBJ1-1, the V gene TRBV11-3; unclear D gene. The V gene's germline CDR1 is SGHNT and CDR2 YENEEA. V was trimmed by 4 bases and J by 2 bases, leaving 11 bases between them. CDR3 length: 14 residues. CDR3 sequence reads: CASSSRPINTEAFF. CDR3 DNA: TGTGCCAGCAGCTCTCGCCCTATTAACACTGAAGCTTTCTTT.

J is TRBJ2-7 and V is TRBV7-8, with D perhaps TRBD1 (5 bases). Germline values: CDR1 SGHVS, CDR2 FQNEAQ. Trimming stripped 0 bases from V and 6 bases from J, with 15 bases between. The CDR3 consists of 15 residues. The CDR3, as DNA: TGTGCCAGCAGCTTAGCGATACAGGCCGTCTTCGAGCAGTACTTC. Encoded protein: CASSLAIQAVFEQYF.

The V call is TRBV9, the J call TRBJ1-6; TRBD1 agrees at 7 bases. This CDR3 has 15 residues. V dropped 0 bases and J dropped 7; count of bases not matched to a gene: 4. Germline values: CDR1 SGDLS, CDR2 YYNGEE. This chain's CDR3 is CASSVAGQSNSPLHF. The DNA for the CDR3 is TGTGCCAGCAGCGTAGCGGGACAGTCCAATTCACCCCTCCACTTT.

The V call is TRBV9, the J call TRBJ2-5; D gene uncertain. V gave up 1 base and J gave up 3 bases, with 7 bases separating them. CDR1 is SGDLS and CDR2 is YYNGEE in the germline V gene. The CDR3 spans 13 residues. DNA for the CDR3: TGTGCCAGCAGCGTAACGAGTGAAGAGACCCAGTACTTC. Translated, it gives CASSVTSEETQYF. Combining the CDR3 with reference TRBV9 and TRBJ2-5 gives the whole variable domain DSGVTQTPKHLITATGQRVTLRCSPRSGDLSVYWYQQSLDQGLQFLIQYYNGEERAKGNILERFSAQQFPDLHSELNLSSLELGDSALYFCASSVTSEETQYFGPGTRLLVL.

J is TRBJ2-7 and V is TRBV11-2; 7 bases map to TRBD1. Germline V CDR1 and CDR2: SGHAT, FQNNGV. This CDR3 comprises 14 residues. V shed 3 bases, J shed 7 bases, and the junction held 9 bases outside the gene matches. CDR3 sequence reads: CASSLGDSLYEQYF. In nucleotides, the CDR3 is TGTGCCAGCAGCTTGGGGGACAGCCTTTATGAGCAGTACTTC. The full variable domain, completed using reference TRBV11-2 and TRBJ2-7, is EAGVAQSPRYKIIEKRQSVAFWCNPISGHATLYWYQQILGQGPKLLIQFQNNGVVDDSQLPKDRFSAERLKGVDSTLKIQPAKLEDSAVYLCASSLGDSLYEQYFGPGTRLTVT.

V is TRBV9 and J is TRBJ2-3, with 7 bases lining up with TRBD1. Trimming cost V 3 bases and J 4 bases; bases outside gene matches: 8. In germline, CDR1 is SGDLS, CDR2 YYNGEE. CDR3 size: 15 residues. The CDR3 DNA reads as TGTGCCAGCAGCGATGAGGGGGCGCGGGCAGATACGCAGTATTTT. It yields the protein CASSDEGARADTQYF.

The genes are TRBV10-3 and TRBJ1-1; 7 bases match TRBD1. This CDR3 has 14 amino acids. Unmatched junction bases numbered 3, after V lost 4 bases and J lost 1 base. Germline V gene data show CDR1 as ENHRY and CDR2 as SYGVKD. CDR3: CAISVDRANTEAFF. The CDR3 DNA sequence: TGTGCCATCAGTGTCGACAGGGCGAACACTGAAGCTTTCTTT.

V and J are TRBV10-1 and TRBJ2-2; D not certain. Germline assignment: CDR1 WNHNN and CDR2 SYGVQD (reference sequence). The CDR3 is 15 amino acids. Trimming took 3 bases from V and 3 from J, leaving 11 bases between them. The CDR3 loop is CASSESGRDTGELFF. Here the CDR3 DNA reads TGCGCCAGCAGTGAATCGGGTAGGGACACCGGGGAGCTGTTTTTT.

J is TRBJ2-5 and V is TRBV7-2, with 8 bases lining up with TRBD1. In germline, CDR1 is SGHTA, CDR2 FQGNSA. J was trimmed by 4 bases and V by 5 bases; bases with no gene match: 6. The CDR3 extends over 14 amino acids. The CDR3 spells CASSPWTGTETQYF. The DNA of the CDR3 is TGTGCCAGCAGCCCCTGGACAGGGACAGAGACCCAGTACTTC.

The CDR3 protein is CASSDSTGPQHF. In nucleotides, the CDR3 is TGTGCCAGCAGTGATAGTACAGGGCCCCAGCATTTT. The chain recombines TRBV6-5 with TRBJ1-5; D perhaps matches TRBD1 (5 bases). V was cut by 5 bases and J by 9 bases, with 11 bases left in between. The V gene's germline CDR1 is MNHEY and CDR2 SVGAGI. CDR3 length: 12 amino acids.

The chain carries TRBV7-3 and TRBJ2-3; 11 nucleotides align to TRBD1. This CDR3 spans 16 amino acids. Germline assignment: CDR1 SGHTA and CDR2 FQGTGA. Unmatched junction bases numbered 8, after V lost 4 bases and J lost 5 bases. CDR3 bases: TGTGCCAGCAGCTCGACCCGGGACAGGGGGGGAGATACGCAGTATTTT. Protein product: CASSSTRDRGGDTQYF.

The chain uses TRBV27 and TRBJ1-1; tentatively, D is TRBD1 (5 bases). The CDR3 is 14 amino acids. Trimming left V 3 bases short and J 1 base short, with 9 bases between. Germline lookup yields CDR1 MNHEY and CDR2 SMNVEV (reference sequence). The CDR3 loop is CASSFAGPNTEAFF. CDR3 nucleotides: TGTGCCAGCAGTTTTGCGGGGCCGAACACTGAAGCTTTCTTT.

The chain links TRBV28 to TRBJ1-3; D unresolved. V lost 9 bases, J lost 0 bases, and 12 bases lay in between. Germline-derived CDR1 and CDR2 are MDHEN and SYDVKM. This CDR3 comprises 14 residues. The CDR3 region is CARTRELSGNTIYF. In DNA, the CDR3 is TGTGCCAGAACTCGGGAGCTCTCTGGAAACACCATATATTTT.

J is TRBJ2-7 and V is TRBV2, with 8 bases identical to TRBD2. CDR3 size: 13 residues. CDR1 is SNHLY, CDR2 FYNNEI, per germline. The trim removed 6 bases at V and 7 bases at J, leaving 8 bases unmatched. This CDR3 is CASSGLAPGEQYF. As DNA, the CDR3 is TGTGCCAGCAGCGGACTAGCACCCGGGGAGCAGTACTTC.

The CDR3 sequence: CASSLSSVTGELFF. The CDR3 DNA is TGCGCCAGCAGCTTGAGCAGCGTAACCGGGGAGCTGTTTTTT. The genes are TRBV5-1 and TRBJ2-2; no clear D. V was cut by 1 base and J by 5 bases, with 9 bases left in between. The germline CDR1 and CDR2 sequences are SGHRS and YFSETQ. This CDR3 spans 14 amino acids.

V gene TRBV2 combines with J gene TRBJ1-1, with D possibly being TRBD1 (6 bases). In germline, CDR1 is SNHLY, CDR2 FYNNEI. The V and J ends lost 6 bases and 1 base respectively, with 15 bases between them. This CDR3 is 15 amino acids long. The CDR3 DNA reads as TGTGCCAGCAGCCTGACGGGACAAGCGAACACTGAAGCTTTCTTT. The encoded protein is CASSLTGQANTEAFF.

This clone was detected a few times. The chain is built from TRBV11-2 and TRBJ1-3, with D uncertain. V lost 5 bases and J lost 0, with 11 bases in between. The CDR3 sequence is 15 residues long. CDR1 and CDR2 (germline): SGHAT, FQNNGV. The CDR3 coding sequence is TGTGCCAGCAGCCGGCAGGAGGGCTCTGGAAACACCATATATTTT. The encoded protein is CASSRQEGSGNTIYF.

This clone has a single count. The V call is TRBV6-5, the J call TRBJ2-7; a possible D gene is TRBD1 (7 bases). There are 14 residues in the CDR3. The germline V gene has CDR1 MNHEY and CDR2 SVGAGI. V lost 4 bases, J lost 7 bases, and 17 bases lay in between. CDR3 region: CASSFEEGAGEQYF. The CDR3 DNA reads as TGTGCCAGCAGTTTCGAGGAGGGGGCGGGAGAGCAGTACTTC.

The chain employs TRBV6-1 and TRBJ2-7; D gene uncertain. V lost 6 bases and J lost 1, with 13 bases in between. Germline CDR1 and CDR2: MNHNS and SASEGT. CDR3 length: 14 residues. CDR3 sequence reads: CASRRILSSYEQYF. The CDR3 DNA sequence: TGTGCCAGCAGGAGGATTTTAAGTTCCTACGAGCAGTACTTC.

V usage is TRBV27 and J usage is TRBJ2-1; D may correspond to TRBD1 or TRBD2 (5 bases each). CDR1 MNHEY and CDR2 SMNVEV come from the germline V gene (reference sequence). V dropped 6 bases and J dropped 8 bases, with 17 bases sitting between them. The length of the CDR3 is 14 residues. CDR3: CASSRQGTRDEQFF. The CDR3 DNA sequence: TGTGCCAGCAGCCGGCAGGGTACTAGGGATGAGCAGTTCTTC.

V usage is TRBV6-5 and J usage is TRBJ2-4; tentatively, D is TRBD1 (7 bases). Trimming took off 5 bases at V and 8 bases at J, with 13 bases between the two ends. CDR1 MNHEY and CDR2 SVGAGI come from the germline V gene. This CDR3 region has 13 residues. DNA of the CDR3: TGTGCCAGCAGTCACTTCAGGGGGGACATTCAGTACTTC. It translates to CASSHFRGDIQYF.

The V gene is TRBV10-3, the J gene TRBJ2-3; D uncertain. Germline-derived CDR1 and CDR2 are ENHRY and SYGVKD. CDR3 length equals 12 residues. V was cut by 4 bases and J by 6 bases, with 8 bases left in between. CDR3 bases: TGTGCCATCAGTGCATCCGATGATACGCAGTATTTT. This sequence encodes CAISASDDTQYF.

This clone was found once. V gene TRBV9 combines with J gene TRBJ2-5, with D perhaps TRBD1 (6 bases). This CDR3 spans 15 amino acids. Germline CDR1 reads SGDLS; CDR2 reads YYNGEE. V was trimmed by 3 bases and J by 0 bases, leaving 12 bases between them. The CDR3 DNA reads TGTGCCAGCAGCGCGGACAGTTGGTACCAAGAGACCCAGTACTTC. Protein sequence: CASSADSWYQETQYF.

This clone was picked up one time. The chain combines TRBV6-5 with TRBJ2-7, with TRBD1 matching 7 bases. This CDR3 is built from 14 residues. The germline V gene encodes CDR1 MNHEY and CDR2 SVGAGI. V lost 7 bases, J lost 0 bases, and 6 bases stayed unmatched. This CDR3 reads CASNKGTASYEQYF. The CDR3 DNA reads TGTGCCAGCAACAAGGGGACAGCCTCCTACGAGCAGTACTTC.

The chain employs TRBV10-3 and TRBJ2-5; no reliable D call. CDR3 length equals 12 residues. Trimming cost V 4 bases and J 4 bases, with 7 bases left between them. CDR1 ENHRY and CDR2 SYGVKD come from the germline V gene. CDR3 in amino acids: CAISGLGETQYF. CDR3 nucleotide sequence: TGTGCCATCAGTGGTCTGGGAGAGACCCAGTACTTC.